This T cell receptor (beta chain) was recorded in a study of T cell responses to AZD1222 COVID-19 vaccine. The data were produced by immunoSEQ multiplex PCR, yet TCRdb's version contains in-frame clones alone and is incomplete. This table has fewer than 90,000 clones, 88% appearing once. Trimming stripped 0 bases from V and 7 bases from J, with 13 bases between. The CDR3 is 16 residues long. Germline lookup yields CDR1 LGHDT and CDR2 YNNKEL (reference sequence). The starting material was peripheral blood, obtained 28 days after the second AZD1222 dose. This clonotype originated in an adult who received the AZD1222 COVID-19 vaccine. The V gene is TRBV3-1 (or the pseudogene TRBV3-2), the J gene TRBJ1-6; D not resolved. The CDR3 loop is CASSQDSLGPNSPLHF. In DNA, the CDR3 is TGTGCCAGCAGCCAAGATTCGCTGGGCCCAAATTCACCCCTCCACTTT.